These T cell receptor beta chains were read from a single sample in a study of PD-1 blockade in mismatch repair-deficient tumors. Libraries were prepared by immunoSEQ multiplex PCR; TCRdb keeps only in-frame clonotypes and omits some of them. This sample has around 68,000 clones; almost 80% occur once, and the top ten carry approximately 5%. Here the sequenced sample was peripheral blood, taken 2 weeks after starting pembrolizumab. The source is an adult with mismatch repair-deficient cancer. Each CDR3 is given with its conserved first and last residue. D genes are given only for firm matches. Clone size is stated in some rows and not others, as once, few, many or a class when expanded.

NA | TRBD2 | TRBJ2-7 | TRBV6-5 | TGTGCCAGCATGCTAGCGGGAGGCGTAGCCTACGAGCAGTACTTC | CASMLAGGVAYEQYF
NA | NA | TRBJ1-1 | TRBV27 | TGTGCCAGCAGTTTACAGGGACGTACTGAAGCTTTCTTT | CASSLQGRTEAFF
NA | NA | TRBJ1-1 | TRBV2 | TGTGCCAGCAGTCCCCAGCGGGGAAACACTGAAGCTTTCTTT | CASSPQRGNTEAFF
NA | NA | TRBJ2-7 | TRBV5-1 | TGCGCCAGCAGCATAAGACAAGGTTCGGAGCAGTACTTC | CASSIRQGSEQYF
NA | NA | TRBJ2-1 | TRBV15 | TGTGCCACCAGCGGGGACGGGAACAATGAGCAGTTCTTC | CATSGDGNNEQFF
NA | TRBD1 | TRBJ2-7 | TRBV7-3 | TGTGCCAGCAGCTCAACCGGGACAGGGGGCCTCGAGCAGTACTTC | CASSSTGTGGLEQYF
few | NA | TRBJ1-5 | TRBV6-5 | TGTGCCAGCAGCCTAGGACGGGCCAGCAATCAGCCCCAGCATTTT | CASSLGRASNQPQHF
NA | NA | TRBJ2-5 | TRBV6-1 | TGTGCCAGCAGTGAAGCTCCACAGGGTCCCCAAGAGACCCAGTACTTC | CASSEAPQGPQETQYF
NA | TRBD2 | TRBJ2-1 | TRBV30 | TGTGCCTGGAGTGTACCCCGGACTAGCGGGAGATTTGAGCAGTTCTTC | CAWSVPRTSGRFEQFF
NA | TRBD2 | TRBJ2-7 | TRBV15 | TGTGCCACCAGCGGGGGGACTAGCGGGAGGTGGTACGAGCAGTACTTC | CATSGGTSGRWYEQYF
NA | NA | TRBJ2-1 | TRBV7-9 | TGTGCCAGCAGCTTAAATTCCGGGACCCCTTACAATGAGCAGTTCTTC | CASSLNSGTPYNEQFF
NA | TRBD1 | TRBJ2-2 | TRBV6-1 | TGTGCCAGCTTGAGACAGGGGGCGAACACCGGGGAGCTGTTTTTT | CASLRQGANTGELFF
NA | TRBD1 | TRBJ1-2 | TRBV4-1 | TGCGCCAGCAGCCAAGTACGGGACAGTCGTACCTTC | CASSQVRDSRTF
once | NA | TRBJ1-3 | TRBV7-8 | TGTGCCAGCAGCTTCGCCCTGAGTAGCGCTGGAAACACCATATATTTT | CASSFALSSAGNTIYF
few | TRBD2 | TRBJ2-5 | TRBV5-8 | TGTGCCAGCAGCCCTGGGACTAGCGGGCGTCAGGAGACCCAGTACTTC | CASSPGTSGRQETQYF
NA | NA | TRBJ1-2 | TRBV30 | TGTGCCTGTGGTCTTTCCGGCGGGACCTATGGCTACACCTTC | CACGLSGGTYGYTF
NA | TRBD1 | TRBJ2-6 | TRBV2 | TGTGCCAGCAGTGGGGACAGCCCTGGGGCCAACGTCCTGACTTTC | CASSGDSPGANVLTF
NA | TRBD1 | TRBJ2-5 | TRBV2 | TGTGCCAGCAGGCGGACAGGGGAAGAGACCCAGTACTTC | CASRRTGEETQYF
NA | TRBD2 | TRBJ2-2 | TRBV5-1 | TGCGCCAGCAACCCGACTAGCGGGTCGAACACCGGGGAGCTGTTTTTT | CASNPTSGSNTGELFF
NA | NA | TRBJ2-1 | TRBV9 | TGTGCCAGCAGCTCGGAACGAAGATTTGAGCAGTTCTTC | CASSSERRFEQFF
few | NA | TRBJ2-7 | TRBV30 | TGTGCCTGGGGATCGACTAGAACGCTCTACGAGCAGTACTTC | CAWGSTRTLYEQYF
NA | NA | TRBJ2-1 | TRBV21-1 | TGTGCCAGCAGCAATAGGCAGTCTGCCTACAATGAGCAGTTCTTC | CASSNRQSAYNEQFF
NA | TRBD1 | TRBJ1-2 | TRBV4-1 | TGCGCCAGCAGCCAATTGACAGGGGGGTCAGGCTACACCTTC | CASSQLTGGSGYTF
NA | NA | TRBJ1-1 | TRBV11-2 | TGTGCCAGCAGCTTAACAGGGAGGGACACTGAAGCTTTCTTT | CASSLTGRDTEAFF
NA | NA | TRBJ2-1 | TRBV4-1 | TGCGCCAGCAGCCAAGAGGGAAGGAACGAGCAGTTCTTC | CASSQEGRNEQFF
NA | NA | TRBJ1-2 | TRBV5-6 | TGTGCCAGCAGCTCCGGGGTATTTGGAGGCTACACCTTC | CASSSGVFGGYTF
NA | NA | TRBJ2-3 | TRBV12-5 | TGTGCTAGTGGTTTGGTACTAGCTTCAGATACGCAGTATTTT | CASGLVLASDTQYF
NA | TRBD1 | TRBJ1-2 | TRBV19 | TGTGCCAGTAGTCAACCGGGACAGGGGTATGGCTACACCTTC | CASSQPGQGYGYTF
NA | NA | TRBJ1-1 | TRBV15 | TGTGCCACCAGCAGAGATCAACAGGAAGCTTTCTTT | CATSRDQQEAFF
NA | NA | TRBJ1-5 | TRBV19 | TGTGCCAGTAGAGGCAGAAATCAGCCCCAGCATTTT | CASRGRNQPQHF
once | NA | TRBJ1-2 | TRBV28 | TGTGCCAGCAGGCCTGATAACTATGGCTACACCTTC | CASRPDNYGYTF
few | NA | TRBJ2-5 | TRBV20-1 | TGCAGTGCTTCGTTCGTAGGGACCCAGTACTTC | CSASFVGTQYF
once | TRBD1 | TRBJ2-7 | TRBV7-1 | TGTGCCAGCAGCTCGAAAGGGGGCGTGAGCTCCTACGAGCAGTACTTC | CASSSKGGVSSYEQYF
NA | TRBD1 | TRBJ1-2 | TRBV2 | TGTGCCAGCAGCATGGGACAGGCGTTCGGTGGCTACACCTTC | CASSMGQAFGGYTF
NA | TRBD1 | TRBJ1-5 | TRBV28 | TGTGCCAGCAGCCCGGACAGGTCGTACAATCAGCCCCAGCATTTT | CASSPDRSYNQPQHF
NA | NA | TRBJ1-1 | TRBV29-1 | TGCAGCGTCGGGACCAATGAATTGAACACTGAAGCTTTCTTT | CSVGTNELNTEAFF
NA | NA | TRBJ2-5 | TRBV6-5 | TGTGCCAGCAGTTACGTGACGGGAGAAGAGACCCAGTACTTC | CASSYVTGEETQYF
NA | NA | TRBJ2-5 | TRBV13 | TGTGCCAGCAGCTCACGGGAGACCCAGTACTTC | CASSSRETQYF
NA | NA | TRBJ1-5 | TRBV25-1 | TGTGCCAGCAGTGAAGGGGGTGGGAGGCCCCAGCATTTT | CASSEGGGRPQHF
few | NA | TRBJ2-6 | TRBV4-1 | TGCGCCAAAAGCACTCCCGTTCGGGCCAACGTCCTGACTTTC | CAKSTPVRANVLTF
NA | NA | TRBJ2-7 | TRBV18 | TGTGCCAGCTCACCACTAGCGGAGGCCTACGAGCAGTACTTC | CASSPLAEAYEQYF
NA | TRBD1 | TRBJ1-1 | TRBV9 | TGTGCCAGCAGCGTAGACACAGGGGCGAACACTGAAGCTTTCTTT | CASSVDTGANTEAFF
once | NA | TRBJ2-7 | TRBV11-3 | TGTGCCAGCAGCTTTTCAGAATACGAGCAGTACTTC | CASSFSEYEQYF
NA | NA | TRBJ2-5 | TRBV25-1 | TGTGCCAGCAGTGAATTGCAGAAAGAGACCCAGTACTTC | CASSELQKETQYF